Shown below are 11 T cell receptor beta chains from a single sample sequenced in a study of OX40 agonist ivuxolimab in advanced cancers. Profiling relied on immunoSEQ multiplex PCR, and the TCRdb table lists in-frame clones only, not all of them. The repertoire holds tens of thousands of clones, with 80% to 90% as singletons. The sequencing here drew on CD4+ or CD8+ T cells sorted from blood, taken in a trial of the OX40 agonist ivuxolimab. The receptors were sampled from an adult with an advanced solid tumor such as melanoma, head and neck, liver or kidney cancer.

The chain is built from TRBV7-9 and TRBJ1-2; D remains ambiguous. This CDR3 comprises 12 residues. V lost 5 bases and J lost 3, with 7 bases in between. Germline lookup yields CDR1 SEHNR and CDR2 FQNEAQ (reference sequence). The CDR3 DNA is TGTGCCAGCAGCAACATGGACTATGGCTACACCTTC. Its protein product is CASSNMDYGYTF.

The rearrangement joins TRBV5-5 to TRBJ2-7; a weak D match, TRBD2 (6 bases). CDR1 and CDR2 (germline): SGHKS, YYEKEE (reference sequence). The CDR3 consists of 15 residues. The germline V and J ends were trimmed by 4 bases and 0 bases, with 14 bases remaining between them. In DNA form, the CDR3 reads TGTGCCAGCAGCATCCTAGCGACGAGCTCCTACGAGCAGTACTTC. Its translation: CASSILATSSYEQYF.

The chain employs TRBV5-1 and TRBJ2-5, with TRBD1 matching 7 bases. Germline V lookup: CDR1 SGHRS, CDR2 YFSETQ. The CDR3 runs to 14 residues. Losses at the gene ends were 2 bases for V and 3 bases for J; bases not matched to a gene: 4. The CDR3 loop is CASSFGQGEETQYF. The CDR3 DNA reads TGCGCCAGCAGCTTTGGGCAGGGGGAAGAGACCCAGTACTTC.

This chain joins TRBV2 and TRBJ1-4; D call uncertain. V was pared by 4 bases and J by 7 bases, with 10 bases between. The CDR3 contains 13 residues. CDR1 and CDR2 from the germline V gene are SNHLY and FYNNEI. The CDR3 bases are TGTGCCAGCAGTGTGTTGGAGACTGAAAAACTGTTTTTT. Residues: CASSVLETEKLFF. Full variable domain (rest looked up from reference TRBV2 and TRBJ1-4): EPEVTQTPSHQVTQMGQEVILRCVPISNHLYFYWYRQILGQKVEFLVSFYNNEISEKSEIFDDQFSVERPDGSNFTLKIRSTKLEDSAMYFCASSVLETEKLFFGSGTQLSVL.

The chain couples TRBV28 to TRBJ2-5, with D perhaps given as TRBD1 or TRBD2 (6 bases each). CDR3 length equals 13 residues. Germline assignment: CDR1 MDHEN and CDR2 SYDVKM. The V end lost 10 bases, the J end lost 3 bases, and 15 bases lay between the germline ends. Here the CDR3 reads CAIRKGGKETQYF. In nucleotides, the CDR3 is TGTGCCATCCGGAAGGGGGGAAAAGAGACCCAGTACTTC.

This clone was seen just once. The chain uses TRBV2 and TRBJ1-5, with D possibly being TRBD1 (6 bases). Per the germline V gene, CDR1 is SNHLY and CDR2 is FYNNEI. V lost 8 bases and J lost 0, with 11 bases in between. The CDR3 has 14 amino acids. CDR3 amino acids: CASGQSNSNQPQHF. In DNA, the CDR3 is TGTGCCAGCGGACAGTCCAATAGCAATCAGCCCCAGCATTTT. Complete variable domain (other parts from reference TRBV2 and TRBJ1-5): EPEVTQTPSHQVTQMGQEVILRCVPISNHLYFYWYRQILGQKVEFLVSFYNNEISEKSEIFDDQFSVERPDGSNFTLKIRSTKLEDSAMYFCASGQSNSNQPQHFGDGTRLSIL.

This CDR3 is CASSANAGQGRNEQYF. As DNA, the CDR3 is TGTGCCAGCAGCGCCAACGCGGGACAGGGTAGGAACGAGCAGTACTTC. The rearrangement joins TRBV11-2 to TRBJ2-7, with 9 nucleotides matching TRBD1. V trimming: 5 bases; J trimming: 5 bases; junction bases outside the gene matches: 13. CDR1 SGHAT and CDR2 FQNNGV come from the germline V gene. This CDR3 has 16 amino acids.

The V and J genes are TRBV30 and TRBJ2-7; 7 bases are a match to TRBD1. The CDR3 runs 14 residues. Trimming at V came to 4 bases and at J to 3 bases, leaving 9 bases not matched to a gene. Germline CDR1 GTSNPN, CDR2 SVGIG (reference sequence). The CDR3 here is CAWNRQGVGYEQYF. The CDR3 region has the DNA TGTGCCTGGAATCGGCAGGGGGTAGGCTACGAGCAGTACTTC. Looking up the rest from reference TRBV30 and TRBJ2-7 gives the full variable domain: SQTIHQWPATLVQPVGSPLSLECTVEGTSNPNLYWYRQAAGRGLQLLFYSVGIGQISSEVPQNLSASRPQDRQFILSSKKLLLSDSGFYLCAWNRQGVGYEQYFGPGTRLTVT.

The chain recombines TRBV27 with TRBJ2-5, with D unresolved. The germline gives CDR1 MNHEY, CDR2 SMNVEV (reference sequence). Trimming took off 4 bases at V and 1 base at J, with 10 bases between the two ends. The CDR3 loop spans 14 amino acids. The chain's CDR3 is CASSWAGTQETQYF. The CDR3 DNA follows: TGTGCCAGCAGTTGGGCAGGAACCCAAGAGACCCAGTACTTC.

Note on this clone: The same CDR3 arises from other DNA sequences in this sample as well. The chain has TRBV7-9 and TRBJ2-3; the match to TRBD1 covers 7 bases. The V gene end was trimmed by 2 bases and the J gene end by 1 base; junction bases not matched to a gene: 0. The CDR3 totals 14 residues. The V gene's germline CDR1 is SEHNR and CDR2 FQNEAQ (reference sequence). The CDR3 nucleotides read TGTGCCAGCAGCTTAACAGGGGGCACAGATACGCAGTATTTT. Translated: CASSLTGGTDTQYF.

Here the CDR3 reads CASSRGQGTEAFF. DNA for the CDR3: TGTGCCAGCTCGCGCGGACAGGGCACTGAAGCTTTCTTT. The chain joins TRBV6-1 to TRBJ1-1, with 8 bases aligning to TRBD1. The CDR3 covers 13 residues. Trimming removed 8 bases from V and 4 bases from J; junction bases left unmatched: 6. Per germline, CDR1 MNHNS and CDR2 SASEGT.